One sample yielded the 24 T cell receptor beta chains listed below, sequenced in a study of early T cells in non-severe SARS-CoV-2 infection. One entry per CDR3 protein results from TCRdb running MiXCR on the 5' RACE reads. The repertoire holds around 50,000 distinct CDR3 sequences, with about 9.1% as singletons. Sequencing was performed on whole blood. All receptors come from an adult who was a healthcare worker with PCR-confirmed SARS-CoV-2 infection or an uninfected control (not recorded which).

Many counts were recorded for this clonotype. The chain links TRBV4-2 to TRBJ2-3; D not resolved. Germline V gene data show CDR1 as LGHNA and CDR2 as YNFKEQ. The ends were cut back, 2 bases at V and 0 bases at J, with 6 bases in the middle. The CDR3 extends over 14 amino acids. This CDR3 reads CASSQRRSTDTQYF. The CDR3, as DNA: TGTGCCAGCAGCCAAAGACGGAGCACAGATACGCAGTATTTT.

This clonotype turned up a few times. V is TRBV11-2 and J is TRBJ2-1, with 14 bases aligning to TRBD2. V was pared by 5 bases and J by 1 base, with 7 bases of the junction left unmatched. CDR1 is SGHAT and CDR2 is FQNNGV in the germline V gene. The CDR3 runs to 18 residues. CDR3 in amino acids: CASSPTSGGAKSYNEQFF. In DNA form, the CDR3 reads TGTGCCAGCAGCCCGACTAGCGGGGGGGCTAAGTCCTACAATGAGCAGTTCTTC.

The table lists this clonotype with many counts. V and J are TRBV14 and TRBJ2-2; D gene uncertain. CDR1 and CDR2 from the germline V gene are SGHDN and FVKESK. Trimming pared 0 bases from V and 6 bases from J, leaving 5 bases between. The CDR3 has 13 residues. The CDR3: CASSQEPPGELFF. The CDR3 nucleotides are TGTGCCAGCAGCCAAGAGCCTCCCGGGGAGCTGTTTTTT. The full variable domain, with the rest looked up from reference TRBV14 and TRBJ2-2, is EAGVTQFPSHSVIEKGQTVTLRCDPISGHDNLYWYRRVMGKEIKFLLHFVKESKQDESGMPNNRFLAERTGGTYSTLKVQPAELEDSGVYFCASSQEPPGELFFGEGSRLTVL.

This clonotype was counted ten times or more. The chain employs TRBV6-6 and TRBJ2-5, with D unresolved. The CDR3 sequence is 14 residues long. V lost 0 bases and J 2 bases, leaving 7 bases between the germline ends. The germline V gene encodes CDR1 MNHNY and CDR2 SVGAGI (reference sequence). In nucleotides, the CDR3 is TGTGCCAGCAGTTACTCCGTCCAACAAGAGACCCAGTACTTC. Translation: CASSYSVQQETQYF.

This clonotype was recorded at least ten times. The chain joins TRBV25-1 to TRBJ2-3; D perhaps matches TRBD2 (6 bases). The CDR3 runs to 17 residues. Trimming left V 4 bases short and J 0 bases short, with 17 bases between. Germline CDR1 is MGHDK and CDR2 is SYGVNS. The CDR3 sequence is CASSVTSPGLSTDTQYF. The CDR3 DNA sequence: TGTGCCAGCAGTGTCACTAGCCCGGGACTTAGCACAGATACGCAGTATTTT. Based on the CDR3 plus reference TRBV25-1 and TRBJ2-3, the full variable domain is EADIYQTPRYLVIGTGKKITLECSQTMGHDKMYWYQQDPGMELHLIHYSYGVNSTEKGDLSSESTVSRIRTEHFPLTLESARPSHTSQYLCASSVTSPGLSTDTQYFGPGTRLTVL.

This clonotype was seen repeatedly, ten times or more. V is TRBV11-3 and J is TRBJ2-7; the match to TRBD1 covers 10 bases. Germline V gene lookup returns CDR1 SGHNT and CDR2 YENEEA. J lost 5 bases, V lost 5 bases, and 6 bases had no gene match. The CDR3 is 14 amino acids. The CDR3 loop is CASSPRDRGNEQYF. CDR3 bases: TGTGCCAGCAGCCCCCGGGACAGGGGAAACGAGCAGTACTTC.

There are many counts of this clonotype. V and J are TRBV6-4 and TRBJ2-1; the D gene is possibly TRBD2 (6 bases). V was trimmed by 5 bases and J by 9 bases, leaving 20 bases between them. Looked up from germline, CDR1 is MRHNA and CDR2 is SNTAGT. The CDR3 has 15 amino acids. The CDR3 DNA follows: TGTGCCAGCAGTCAGAGCGGGCGGCGAGAAGGTGAGCAGTTCTTC. It codes for CASSQSGRREGEQFF.

This clonotype was seen at least ten times. The CDR3 is CASSSQGGLADEQYF. The CDR3 DNA reads TGTGCCAGCAGCTCGCAAGGCGGCCTAGCGGACGAGCAGTACTTC. The V call is TRBV7-2, the J call TRBJ2-7; the match to TRBD2 covers 7 bases. The CDR3 covers 15 residues. After removal of 4 bases from V and 5 bases from J, the junction contained 11 bases not matched to a gene. Germline CDR1 is SGHTA and CDR2 is FQGNSA.

The sample holds many counts of this clonotype. V and J are TRBV20-1 and TRBJ2-5; 8 positions agree with TRBD1. Germline CDR1 and CDR2: DFQATT and SNEGSKA (reference sequence). Trimming at V came to 6 bases and at J to 8 bases, leaving 20 bases not matched to a gene. The CDR3 is 16 amino acids. The CDR3 loop reads CSAIIPGQDFSETQYF. DNA of the CDR3: TGCAGTGCCATCATACCGGGACAGGACTTTTCTGAAACCCAGTACTTC.

This clonotype was recorded at least ten times. The chain links TRBV9 to TRBJ2-3, with 10 positions matching TRBD2. CDR3 length equals 17 residues. Losses at the gene ends were 0 bases for V and 6 bases for J; bases not matched to a gene: 10. The germline V gene encodes CDR1 SGDLS and CDR2 YYNGEE. CDR3 nucleotides: TGTGCCAGCAGCGTAGTGGCTAGCGGGGGCCCCGGGGATACGCAGTATTTT. Amino acids: CASSVVASGGPGDTQYF.

This clonotype has at least ten counts. The rearrangement links TRBV10-1 to TRBJ2-7; 9 nucleotides align to TRBD2. This CDR3 contains 14 residues. V was clipped by 4 bases and J by 2 bases; unmatched bases: 3. The V gene's germline CDR1 is WNHNN and CDR2 SYGVQD (reference sequence). The CDR3 DNA follows: TGCGCCAGCAGTGGGGGACTAGCTCCCTACGAGCAGTACTTC. It translates to CASSGGLAPYEQYF.

This clonotype was counted between two and nine times. In nucleotides, the CDR3 is TGTGCCAGCAGCTTCTTAGCGGGAGGGGGCACAGATACGCAGTATTTT. Protein: CASSFLAGGGTDTQYF. V usage is TRBV11-2 and J usage is TRBJ2-3, with 11 bases matching TRBD2. CDR1 and CDR2 from the germline V gene are SGHAT and FQNNGV. V gave up 3 bases and J gave up 1 base; unmatched junction bases: 3. This CDR3 has 16 amino acids.

This clonotype has just a few counts. V gene TRBV30 combines with J gene TRBJ1-5; D is undetermined. Per germline, CDR1 GTSNPN and CDR2 SVGIG (reference sequence). This CDR3 is built from 14 residues. The V end was cut by 2 bases, the J end by 2 bases, with 10 bases between. The CDR3 here is CAWSINQGNQPQHF. The CDR3 nucleotides are TGTGCCTGGAGTATTAATCAAGGCAATCAGCCCCAGCATTTT.

This clonotype appeared many times. V is TRBV29-1 and J is TRBJ2-7; D might be TRBD2 (6 bases). This CDR3 spans 14 amino acids. The germline V and J ends were trimmed by 7 bases and 3 bases, with 19 bases remaining between them. Germline CDR1 reads SQVTM; CDR2 reads ANQGSEA. CDR3 bases: TGCAGCGCCTTGGCCGCGGGGCCTAACTACGAGCAGTACTTC. The encoded protein is CSALAAGPNYEQYF.

This clonotype was seen at least ten times. The V and J genes are TRBV7-3 and TRBJ2-1; the match to TRBD2 covers 10 bases. There are 15 residues in the CDR3. J was trimmed by 10 bases and V by 5 bases; bases with no gene match: 11. Germline V gives CDR1 SGHTA, CDR2 FQGTGA. CDR3 in DNA: TGTGCCAGCAGCCAACCAGCGGGAGGGCCAGGCGAGCAGTTCTTC. Translating it yields CASSQPAGGPGEQFF. Complete variable domain (other parts from reference TRBV7-3 and TRBJ2-1): GAGVSQTPSNKVTEKGKYVELRCDPISGHTALYWYRQSLGQGPEFLIYFQGTGAADDSGLPNDRFFAVRPEGSVSTLKIQRTERGDSAVYLCASSQPAGGPGEQFFGPGTRLTVL.

This clonotype was seen a handful of times. The CDR3 is CASSAKGTSGGQETQYF. The CDR3 region has the DNA TGTGCCAGCAGCGCAAAAGGGACTAGCGGGGGGCAAGAGACCCAGTACTTC. The V gene is TRBV4-2, the J gene TRBJ2-5, with 15 bases aligning to TRBD2. Trimming removed 5 bases from V and 2 bases from J; junction bases left unmatched: 6. Germline V gene lookup returns CDR1 LGHNA and CDR2 YNFKEQ. The CDR3 is 17 residues long.

The chain carries TRBV18 and TRBJ2-5; the D gene is possibly TRBD2 (6 bases). Trimming stripped 1 base from V and 1 base from J, with 13 bases between. The CDR3 covers 16 residues. Germline V gene sequence: CDR1 KGHSH, CDR2 LQKENI. The DNA for the CDR3 is TGTGCCAGCTCACCACGAGTTGGGACTCTCCAAGAGACCCAGTACTTC. Translated: CASSPRVGTLQETQYF.

The chain is built from TRBV24-1 and TRBJ2-1; D possibly corresponds to TRBD2 (5 bases). This CDR3 has 14 residues. The ends were cut back, 5 bases at V and 0 bases at J, with 7 bases in the middle. Germline assignment: CDR1 KGHDR and CDR2 SFDVKD. CDR3 nucleotides: TGTGCCACCAGTGGGACTGCCTCCTACAATGAGCAGTTCTTC. This encodes CATSGTASYNEQFF.

This clonotype came up many times. The chain is built from TRBV30 and TRBJ2-7; D gene ambiguous. V lost 1 base and J lost 6, with 10 bases in between. Germline CDR1 and CDR2: GTSNPN and SVGIG (reference sequence). The CDR3 runs to 12 residues. CDR3 DNA sequence: TGTGCCTGGAGTGGAATTGTGGGCGAGCAGTACTTC. Its protein is CAWSGIVGEQYF.

The chain has TRBV18 and TRBJ1-3; D is ambiguous. This CDR3 is 14 amino acids long. Germline CDR1 KGHSH, CDR2 LQKENI. V was trimmed by 6 bases and J by 0 bases, leaving 9 bases between them. The CDR3: CASSLDISGNTIYF. CDR3 nucleotide sequence: TGTGCCAGCTCCCTTGACATCTCTGGAAACACCATATATTTT.

The CDR3 region is CASRMTVAGELFF. CDR3 bases: TGTGCCAGCAGGATGACAGTGGCCGGGGAGCTGTTTTTT. V and J are TRBV2 and TRBJ2-2, with a possible D match to TRBD1 (5 bases). With 6 bases removed from V and 6 bases from J, the gap between germline ends came to 11 bases. This CDR3 spans 13 amino acids. Germline CDR1 is SNHLY and CDR2 is FYNNEI.

This clonotype was observed many times. The chain has TRBV20-1 and TRBJ2-7, with D possibly being TRBD2 (6 bases). This CDR3 contains 13 residues. The V and J ends lost 1 base and 2 bases respectively, with 9 bases between them. Looked up from germline, CDR1 is DFQATT and CDR2 is SNEGSKA (reference sequence). CDR3 sequence: CSARGEDPYEQYF. The CDR3 bases are TGCAGTGCTAGAGGGGAGGATCCCTACGAGCAGTACTTC.

This clonotype has a handful of counts. The gene calls are TRBV12-3 or TRBV12-4 and TRBJ2-7; D call uncertain. CDR3 size: 14 residues. V gave up 7 bases and J gave up 0 bases, with 13 bases separating them. CDR3 nucleotides: TGTGCCAGCACCTCGTCGGCGAGCTCCTACGAGCAGTACTTC. It yields the protein CASTSSASSYEQYF.

This clonotype was seen ten or more times. J is TRBJ2-2 and V is TRBV6-4, with a weak D call TRBD2 (5 bases). The V end lost 9 bases, the J end lost 1 base, and 12 bases lay between the germline ends. CDR3 length: 14 residues. Germline V gives CDR1 MRHNA, CDR2 SNTAGT. This CDR3 is CASSGDLNTGELFF. CDR3 DNA sequence: TGTGCCAGTTCCGGGGATTTGAACACCGGGGAGCTGTTTTTT.